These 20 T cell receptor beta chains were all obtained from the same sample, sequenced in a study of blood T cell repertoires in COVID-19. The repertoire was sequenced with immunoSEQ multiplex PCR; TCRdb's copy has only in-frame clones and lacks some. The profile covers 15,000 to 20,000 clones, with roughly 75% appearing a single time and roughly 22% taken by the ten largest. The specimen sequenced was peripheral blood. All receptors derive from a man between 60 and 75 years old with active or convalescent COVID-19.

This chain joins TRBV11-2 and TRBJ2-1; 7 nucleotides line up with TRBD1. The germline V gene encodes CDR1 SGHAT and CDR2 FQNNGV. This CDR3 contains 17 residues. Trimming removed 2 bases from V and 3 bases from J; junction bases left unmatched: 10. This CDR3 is CASSLKGRTGYYNEQFF. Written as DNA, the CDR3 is TGTGCCAGCAGCTTAAAGGGAAGGACAGGATACTACAATGAGCAGTTCTTC. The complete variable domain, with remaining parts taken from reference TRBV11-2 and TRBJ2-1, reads EAGVAQSPRYKIIEKRQSVAFWCNPISGHATLYWYQQILGQGPKLLIQFQNNGVVDDSQLPKDRFSAERLKGVDSTLKIQPAKLEDSAVYLCASSLKGRTGYYNEQFFGPGTRLTVL.

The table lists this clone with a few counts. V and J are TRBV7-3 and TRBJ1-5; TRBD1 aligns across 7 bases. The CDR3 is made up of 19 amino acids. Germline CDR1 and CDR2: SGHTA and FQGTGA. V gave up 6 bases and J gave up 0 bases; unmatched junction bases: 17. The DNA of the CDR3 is TGTGCCAGCAGTTCACTCCGGGACAGACGGATTTATAGCAATCAGCCCCAGCATTTT. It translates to CASSSLRDRRIYSNQPQHF.

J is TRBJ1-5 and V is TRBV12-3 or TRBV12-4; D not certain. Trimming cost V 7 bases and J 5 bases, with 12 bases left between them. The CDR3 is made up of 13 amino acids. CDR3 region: CASTSSRYQPQHF. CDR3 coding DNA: TGTGCCAGCACCTCCTCCCGTTATCAGCCCCAGCATTTT.

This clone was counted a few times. CDR3 coding DNA: TGTGCCAGCAGCGGGACAGGGTATGGCTACACCTTC. It translates to CASSGTGYGYTF. The chain recombines TRBV6-5 with TRBJ1-2; 9 bases line up with TRBD1. Germline CDR1 reads MNHEY; CDR2 reads SVGAGI. The CDR3 has 12 residues. The V gene end was trimmed by 6 bases and the J gene end by 5 bases; junction bases not matched to a gene: 1.

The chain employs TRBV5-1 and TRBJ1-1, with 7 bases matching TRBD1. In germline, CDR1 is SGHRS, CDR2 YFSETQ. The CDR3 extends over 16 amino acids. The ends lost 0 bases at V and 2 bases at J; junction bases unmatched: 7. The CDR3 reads CASSLEGTARNTEAFF. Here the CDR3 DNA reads TGCGCCAGCAGCTTGGAAGGGACAGCTCGAAACACTGAAGCTTTCTTT.

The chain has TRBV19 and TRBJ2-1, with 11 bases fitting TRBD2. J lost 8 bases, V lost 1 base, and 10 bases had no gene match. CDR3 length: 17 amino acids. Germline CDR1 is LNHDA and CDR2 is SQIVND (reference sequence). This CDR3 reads CASSIVSGRATIDEQFF. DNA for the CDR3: TGTGCCAGTAGTATAGTTAGCGGGAGGGCCACTATCGATGAGCAGTTCTTC.

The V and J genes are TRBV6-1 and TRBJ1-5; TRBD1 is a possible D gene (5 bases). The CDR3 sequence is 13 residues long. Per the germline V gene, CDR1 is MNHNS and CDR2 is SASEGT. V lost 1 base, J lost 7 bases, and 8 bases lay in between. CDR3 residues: CASSEGTKQPQHF. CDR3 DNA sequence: TGTGCCAGCAGTGAAGGGACAAAACAGCCCCAGCATTTT.

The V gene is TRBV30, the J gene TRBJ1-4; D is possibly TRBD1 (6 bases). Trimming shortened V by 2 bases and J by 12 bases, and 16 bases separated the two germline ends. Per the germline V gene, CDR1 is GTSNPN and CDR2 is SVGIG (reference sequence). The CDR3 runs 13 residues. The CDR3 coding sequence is TGTGCCTGGAGTAGGCCTATAGGGGGTGAACTGTTTTTT. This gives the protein CAWSRPIGGELFF.

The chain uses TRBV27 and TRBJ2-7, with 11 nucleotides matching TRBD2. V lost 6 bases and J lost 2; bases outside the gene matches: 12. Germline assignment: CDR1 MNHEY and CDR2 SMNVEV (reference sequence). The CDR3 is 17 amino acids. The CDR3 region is CASRGTSGQLPTYEQYF. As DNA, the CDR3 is TGTGCCAGCAGGGGGACTAGCGGACAACTACCAACCTACGAGCAGTACTTC.

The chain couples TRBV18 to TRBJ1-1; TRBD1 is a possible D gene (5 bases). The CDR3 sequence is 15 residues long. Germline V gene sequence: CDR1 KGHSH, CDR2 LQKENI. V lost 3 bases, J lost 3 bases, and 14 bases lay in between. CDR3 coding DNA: TGTGCCAGCTCACCCTCCGAGTGGGGGGACACTGAAGCTTTCTTT. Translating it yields CASSPSEWGDTEAFF.

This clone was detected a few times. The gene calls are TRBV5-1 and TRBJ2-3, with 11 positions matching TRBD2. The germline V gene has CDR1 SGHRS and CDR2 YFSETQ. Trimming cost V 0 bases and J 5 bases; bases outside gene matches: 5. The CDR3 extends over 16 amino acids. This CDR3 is CASSLVSLAGGDTQYF. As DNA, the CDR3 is TGCGCCAGCAGCTTGGTGTCGCTAGCGGGAGGAGATACGCAGTATTTT.

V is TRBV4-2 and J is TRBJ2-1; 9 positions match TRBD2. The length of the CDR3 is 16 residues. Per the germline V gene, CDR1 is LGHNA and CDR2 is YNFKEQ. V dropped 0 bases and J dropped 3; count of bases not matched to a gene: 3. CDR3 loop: CASSQDETSGYNEQFF. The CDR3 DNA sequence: TGTGCCAGCAGCCAAGATGAGACTAGCGGCTACAATGAGCAGTTCTTC.

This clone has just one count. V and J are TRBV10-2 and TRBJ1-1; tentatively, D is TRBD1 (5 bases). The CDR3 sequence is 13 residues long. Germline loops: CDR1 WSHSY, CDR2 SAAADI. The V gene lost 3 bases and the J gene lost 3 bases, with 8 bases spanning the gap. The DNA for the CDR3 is TGCGCCAGCAGTGACCAGGGATACACTGAAGCTTTCTTT. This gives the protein CASSDQGYTEAFF.

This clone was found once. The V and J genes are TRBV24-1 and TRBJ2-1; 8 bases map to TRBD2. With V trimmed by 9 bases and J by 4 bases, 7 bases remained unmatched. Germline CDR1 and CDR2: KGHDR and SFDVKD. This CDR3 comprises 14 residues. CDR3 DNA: TGTGCCACCGAACCGGGACTAGGGTACAATGAGCAGTTCTTC. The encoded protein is CATEPGLGYNEQFF.

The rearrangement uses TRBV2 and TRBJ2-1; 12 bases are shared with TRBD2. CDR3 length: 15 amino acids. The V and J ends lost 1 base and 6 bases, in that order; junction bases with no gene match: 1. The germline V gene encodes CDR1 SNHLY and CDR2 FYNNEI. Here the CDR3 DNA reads TGTGCCAGCAGTGAAGGACTAGCGGGAGTCAATGAGCAGTTCTTC. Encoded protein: CASSEGLAGVNEQFF.

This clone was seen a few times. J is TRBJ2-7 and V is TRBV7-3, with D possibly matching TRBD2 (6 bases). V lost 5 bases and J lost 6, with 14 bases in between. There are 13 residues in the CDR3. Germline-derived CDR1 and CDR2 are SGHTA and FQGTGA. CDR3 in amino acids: CASSPQRAGEQYF. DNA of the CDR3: TGTGCCAGCAGCCCTCAGCGGGCTGGCGAGCAGTACTTC.

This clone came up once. The CDR3: CASSEGQASYEQYF. CDR3 DNA sequence: TGTGCCAGTAGTGAAGGACAGGCCTCCTACGAGCAGTACTTC. J is TRBJ2-7 and V is TRBV19; 7 nucleotides align to TRBD1. Germline V gene sequence: CDR1 LNHDA, CDR2 SQIVND (reference sequence). This CDR3 is built from 14 residues. With V trimmed by 5 bases and J by 0 bases, 4 bases remained unmatched.

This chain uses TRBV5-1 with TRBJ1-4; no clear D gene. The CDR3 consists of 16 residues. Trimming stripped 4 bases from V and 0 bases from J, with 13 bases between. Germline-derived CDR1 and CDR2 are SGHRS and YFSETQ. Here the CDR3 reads CASSGGITPTNEKLFF. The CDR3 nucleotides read TGCGCCAGCAGCGGAGGGATCACCCCAACTAATGAAAAACTGTTTTTT.

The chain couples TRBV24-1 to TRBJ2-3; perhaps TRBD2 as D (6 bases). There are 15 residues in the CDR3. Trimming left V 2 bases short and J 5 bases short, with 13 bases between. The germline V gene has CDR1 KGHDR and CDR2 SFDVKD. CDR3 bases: TGTGCCACCAGTGATTCGGGGGTCAATGGAGATACGCAGTATTTT. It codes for CATSDSGVNGDTQYF.

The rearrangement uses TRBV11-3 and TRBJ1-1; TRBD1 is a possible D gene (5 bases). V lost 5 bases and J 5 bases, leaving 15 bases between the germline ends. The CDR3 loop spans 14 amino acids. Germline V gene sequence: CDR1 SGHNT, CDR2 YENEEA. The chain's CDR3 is CASSLFTGGTEAFF. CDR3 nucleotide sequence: TGTGCCAGCAGCCTATTTACAGGTGGTACTGAAGCTTTCTTT.